This is a list of T cell receptor beta chains from one sample in a study of blood T cell repertoires in COVID-19. Clones were read by immunoSEQ multiplex PCR, and TCRdb kept only the in-frame ones, dropping some. The data show 130,000 to 150,000 clones, around 81% seen once. The specimen sequenced was peripheral blood. The receptor source for this set is a woman between 35 and 50 years old with active or convalescent COVID-19. The CDR3 runs from the conserved cysteine through the conserved F or W. D genes are given only for firm matches. The size of a clone is reported for some rows only, either as once, few or many, or as a class for expanded clones.

NA,TRBV2,NA,TRBJ2-7,CASSPFRGEFTYEQYF,TGTGCCAGCAGCCCCTTCCGAGGAGAGTTCACCTACGAGCAGTACTTC
TRBD1,TRBV6-5,NA,TRBJ1-2,CASRGQGSYGYTF,TGTGCCAGCAGGGGACAGGGAAGCTATGGCTACACCTTC
NA,TRBV28,NA,TRBJ1-1,CASTSIPGIGAFF,TGTGCCAGCACCTCGATCCCCGGGATAGGAGCTTTCTTT
TRBD1,TRBV28,NA,TRBJ1-4,CASEGTGDLGGWKLFF,TGTGCCAGTGAGGGGACAGGGGACTTAGGCGGGTGGAAACTGTTTTTT
TRBD1,TRBV7-2,NA,TRBJ1-2,CASSLGGTGRGYTF,TGTGCCAGCAGCTTAGGAGGGACAGGGCGCGGCTACACCTTC
TRBD2,TRBV10-3,once,TRBJ2-6,CAITHIAGGSGANVLTF,TGTGCCATCACCCATATAGCGGGAGGGTCCGGGGCCAACGTCCTGACTTTC
NA,TRBV5-4,NA,TRBJ1-3,CASSLTGYSGNTIYF,TGTGCCAGCAGCTTGACAGGGTATTCTGGAAACACCATATATTTT
TRBD1,TRBV14,NA,TRBJ1-3,CASSQVGGGDGNTIYF,TGTGCCAGCAGCCAAGTCGGAGGGGGCGACGGAAACACCATATATTTT
NA,TRBV6-1,NA,TRBJ2-7,CASSEAGVYEQYF,TGTGCCAGCAGTGAAGCCGGAGTTTACGAGCAGTACTTC
NA,TRBV12-3/TRBV12-4,NA,TRBJ1-2,CASSLGAGAGYTF,TGTGCCAGCAGTTTAGGGGCAGGGGCCGGCTACACCTTC
TRBD1,TRBV30,few,TRBJ1-2,CAWSVGDRGGYTF,TGTGCCTGGAGTGTAGGGGACAGGGGAGGCTACACCTTC
NA,TRBV28,NA,TRBJ1-5,CASSLVLGGWQPQHF,TGTGCCAGCAGTTTAGTTTTGGGGGGTTGGCAGCCCCAGCATTTT
NA,TRBV2,NA,TRBJ1-5,CASSEFRAGNQPQHF,TGTGCCAGCAGTGAATTCAGGGCCGGGAATCAGCCCCAGCATTTT
TRBD1,TRBV4-1,NA,TRBJ1-3,CASSQGSDRQGGPEGNTIYF,TGCGCCAGCAGCCAAGGGTCGGATCGACAGGGGGGCCCAGAAGGGAACACCATATATTTT
TRBD1,TRBV5-1,NA,TRBJ2-7,CASRRDSQTYEQYF,TGCGCCAGCAGACGGGACAGTCAGACCTACGAGCAGTACTTC
NA,TRBV6-5,NA,TRBJ2-7,CASSHPGRGGEQYF,TGTGCCAGCAGTCACCCGGGCAGGGGAGGGGAGCAGTACTTC
NA,TRBV19,NA,TRBJ2-5,CASSPGVQETQYF,TGTGCCAGTAGTCCGGGGGTACAAGAGACCCAGTACTTC
TRBD1,TRBV7-2,NA,TRBJ1-1,CASSLPGQGHQAFF,TGTGCCAGCAGCCTTCCGGGACAGGGGCACCAAGCTTTCTTT
TRBD2,TRBV5-6,NA,TRBJ2-7,CATRLAGGYEQYF,TGTGCCACCAGACTAGCGGGAGGATACGAGCAGTACTTC
NA,TRBV5-6,few,TRBJ2-7,CASSLASYEQYF,TGTGCCAGCAGCTTGGCATCCTACGAGCAGTACTTC
NA,TRBV15,NA,TRBJ1-5,CATSRDGGSNQPQHF,TGTGCCACCAGCAGAGACGGAGGAAGCAATCAGCCCCAGCATTTT
NA,TRBV10-3,few,TRBJ1-6,CAISSSGNNSPLHF,TGTGCCATCAGTTCCTCAGGGAATAATTCACCCCTCCACTTT
TRBD1,TRBV11-2,NA,TRBJ1-6,CASSRTGGGNSPLHF,TGTGCCAGCAGCAGGACAGGGGGCGGGAATTCACCCCTCCACTTT
NA,TRBV28,NA,TRBJ2-7,CASSLFHRAYEQYF,TGTGCCAGCAGTTTATTCCACAGAGCCTACGAGCAGTACTTC
NA,TRBV15,NA,TRBJ2-7,CATSRTPTGISEQYF,TGTGCCACCAGCCGAACCCCGACAGGTATCAGCGAGCAGTACTTC
NA,TRBV18,NA,TRBJ2-5,CASSPVALGLQETQYF,TGTGCCAGCTCACCGGTCGCTTTGGGCCTCCAAGAGACCCAGTACTTC
TRBD1,TRBV10-3,NA,TRBJ2-3,CAISNEGTGPDTQYF,TGTGCCATCAGCAATGAGGGGACAGGGCCCGATACGCAGTATTTT
NA,TRBV28,NA,TRBJ1-6,CASRAPSRGSYNSPLHF,TGTGCCAGCAGGGCCCCTTCCCGGGGATCCTATAATTCACCCCTCCACTTT
NA,TRBV28,NA,TRBJ1-1,CASSLVNTEAFF,TGTGCCAGCAGTTTAGTAAACACTGAAGCTTTCTTT
TRBD1,TRBV10-3,NA,TRBJ1-4,CAISESQGAGNEKLFF,TGTGCCATCAGTGAGTCTCAGGGGGCCGGGAATGAAAAACTGTTTTTT
NA,TRBV9,NA,TRBJ1-4,CASGRDATNEKLFF,TGTGCCAGCGGGAGGGATGCAACTAATGAAAAACTGTTTTTT
TRBD1,TRBV19,NA,TRBJ1-5,CASSLAGQGGNQPQHF,TGTGCCAGTAGTCTGGCTGGACAGGGAGGGAATCAGCCCCAGCATTTT
TRBD1,TRBV27,once,TRBJ1-1,CASRPGYRGDTEAFF,TGTGCCAGCAGGCCAGGATACAGGGGCGACACTGAAGCTTTCTTT
NA,TRBV5-6,NA,TRBJ1-2,CASSFPRGISYYGYTF,TGTGCCAGCAGCTTCCCCCGGGGTATTTCATACTATGGCTACACCTTC
TRBD2,TRBV12-3/TRBV12-4,NA,TRBJ2-7,CASTSGSSYEQYF,TGTGCCAGCACTAGCGGGAGCTCCTACGAGCAGTACTTC
NA,TRBV5-1,NA,TRBJ2-3,CASSLLSSNRDTQYF,TGCGCCAGCAGCTTGTTGTCTAGCAATAGAGATACGCAGTATTTT
NA,TRBV5-5,NA,TRBJ1-5,CASSLGGVISQPQHF,TGTGCCAGCAGCTTAGGGGGGGTGATTTCTCAGCCCCAGCATTTT
NA,TRBV19,NA,TRBJ2-1,CASSIDQGSYNEQFF,TGTGCCAGTAGTATAGATCAGGGCAGCTACAATGAGCAGTTCTTC
NA,TRBV5-1,NA,TRBJ1-2,CASSLDSAIYGYTF,TGCGCCAGCAGCTTGGACAGTGCCATCTATGGCTACACCTTC
NA,TRBV9,NA,TRBJ2-6,CASSVGDSSGANVLTF,TGTGCCAGCAGCGTAGGAGACAGCTCTGGGGCCAACGTCCTGACTTTC
TRBD1,TRBV2,NA,TRBJ1-4,CASMRDRNEKLFF,TGTGCCAGCATGAGGGACAGGAATGAAAAACTGTTTTTT
NA,TRBV27,NA,TRBJ2-7,CASSPDRDTYEQYF,TGTGCCAGCAGTCCAGACCGGGACACCTACGAGCAGTACTTC
TRBD2,TRBV11-3,NA,TRBJ2-3,CASSTGLGADTQYF,TGTGCCAGCAGCACGGGACTAGGGGCAGATACGCAGTATTTT
NA,TRBV19,NA,TRBJ2-3,CASRPPRGVWDTQYF,TGTGCCAGTCGCCCCCCCCGGGGAGTATGGGATACGCAGTATTTT
NA,TRBV9,NA,TRBJ1-5,CASSPGGGANSNQPQHF,TGTGCCAGCAGCCCAGGCGGGGGGGCTAACAGCAATCAGCCCCAGCATTTT
NA,TRBV21-1,NA,TRBJ2-7,CASSKGTRVGSCEQYF,TGTGCCAGCAGCAAAGGGACCCGGGTCGGGAGTTGCGAGCAGTACTTC
TRBD1,TRBV19,NA,TRBJ2-7,CASSIFPGQGPYEQYF,TGTGCCAGTAGTATCTTCCCAGGACAGGGACCCTACGAGCAGTACTTC
NA,TRBV6-1,NA,TRBJ1-6,CASSEEADSPLHF,TGTGCCAGCAGTGAAGAGGCGGATTCACCCCTCCACTTT